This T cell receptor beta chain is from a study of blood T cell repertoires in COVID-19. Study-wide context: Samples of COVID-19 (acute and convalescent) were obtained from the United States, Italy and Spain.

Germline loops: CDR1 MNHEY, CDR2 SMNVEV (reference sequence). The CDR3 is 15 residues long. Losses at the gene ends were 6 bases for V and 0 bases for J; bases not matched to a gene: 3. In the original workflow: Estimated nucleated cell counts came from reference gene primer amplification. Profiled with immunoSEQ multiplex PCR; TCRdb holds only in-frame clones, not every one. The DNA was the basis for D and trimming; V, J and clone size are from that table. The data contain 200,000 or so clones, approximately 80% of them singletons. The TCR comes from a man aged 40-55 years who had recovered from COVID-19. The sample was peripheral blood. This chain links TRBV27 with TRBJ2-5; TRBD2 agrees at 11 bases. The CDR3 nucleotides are TGTGCCAGCAGCCCGACTAGCGGGGACCAAGAGACCCAGTACTTC. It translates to CASSPTSGDQETQYF.